This entry lists 4 T cell receptor beta chains sequenced from one sample in a study of early stage breast cancer tumors. This table comes from immunoSEQ multiplex PCR, and its TCRdb copy is limited to in-frame clones, with some not included. This sample yields about 51,000 clones, of which about three quarters are seen a single time; around 3.4% belongs to the top ten. Specimen: blood. The receptors were sampled from a person in their 40s with breast cancer.

This clone was seen a handful of times. The rearrangement links TRBV27 to TRBJ2-1, with 8 bases fitting TRBD2. CDR1 is MNHEY, CDR2 SMNVEV, per germline (reference sequence). Germline trimming cut 4 bases from V and 3 bases from J; bases unmatched to any gene: 8. The CDR3 spans 16 residues. CDR3 in DNA: TGTGCCAGCAGTTCGTCTAGCGGGTTGAACTACAATGAGCAGTTCTTC. Translated: CASSSSSGLNYNEQFF.

The chain carries TRBV7-8 and TRBJ1-2; 8 nucleotides agree with TRBD1. Germline lookup yields CDR1 SGHVS and CDR2 FQNEAQ. The J segment lost 2 bases and the V segment lost 4 bases, leaving 9 bases of the junction unmatched. The length of the CDR3 is 16 residues. The DNA of the CDR3 is TGTGCCAGCAGCTCAACGGCCCGACAGGGGAACTATGGCTACACCTTC. Encoded protein: CASSSTARQGNYGYTF.

This clone was seen just once. This chain links TRBV10-3 with TRBJ2-1; D might be TRBD1 or TRBD2, each matching 5 bases. This CDR3 is 13 amino acids long. The V and J ends lost 8 bases and 6 bases respectively, with 14 bases between them. Germline-derived CDR1 and CDR2 are ENHRY and SYGVKD. The CDR3 is CAIGDQTRNEQFF. CDR3 bases: TGTGCCATCGGGGACCAGACCCGCAATGAGCAGTTCTTC.

Points on this clone: The junction differs from germline at one of its ends, possibly a read error. This chain uses TRBV7-7 with TRBJ2-5, with 7 positions matching TRBD2. The CDR3 extends over 13 amino acids. CDR1 and CDR2 (germline): SSHAT, FNYEAQ (reference sequence). CDR3 bases: TGTGCTAGCAGCCGAGGACTAGAAGAGACCCAGTACTTC. Translated: CASSRGLEETQYF.